This is a list of T cell receptor beta chains from one sample in a study of blood T cell repertoires in COVID-19. Some clones are missing from TCRdb's copy, which holds only in-frame ones; the method was immunoSEQ multiplex PCR. The sample has about 140,000 clones; around nine tenths are singletons. Specimen: peripheral blood. These receptors were collected from a human donor in a cohort sampled during active COVID-19. CDR3s leave out the opening cysteine and the closing phenylalanine or tryptophan.

J,V,CDR3
TRBJ1-2,TRBV12-3/TRBV12-4,ASTAGQGNGYT
TRBJ2-7,TRBV29-1,SVGGVSYEQY
TRBJ2-7,TRBV2,ASRGGNYEQY
TRBJ2-1,TRBV7-8,ASSSIAGVSNEQF
TRBJ1-3,TRBV28,ASRGGGASGNTIY
TRBJ2-1,TRBV12-3/TRBV12-4,ASSLSGLEQF
TRBJ1-1,TRBV27,ASSLEGAGTEAF
TRBJ2-7,TRBV9,ASSVDSGRAREQY
TRBJ2-7,TRBV6-1,ASSEGLGTGEYEQY
TRBJ2-1,TRBV11-2,ASSPGLAWNEQF
TRBJ2-1,TRBV7-3,ASSLTSGTSGRSAYEQF
TRBJ2-4,TRBV29-1,SVWDNSRNIQY
TRBJ2-2,TRBV18,ASSPREFTGELF
TRBJ2-2,TRBV7-8,ASSLTSGDTGELF
TRBJ1-5,TRBV5-6,ASSFRRSDVQPQH
TRBJ1-2,TRBV11-3,ASSLAPGGGRSGYT
TRBJ2-2,TRBV7-9,ASSLARAGELF
TRBJ2-5,TRBV5-4,ASSSKIAGQETQY
TRBJ2-1,TRBV2,ASGRTSGLNEQF
TRBJ2-5,TRBV6-4,ASSELGLAGAWYQETQY
TRBJ1-1,TRBV19,ASSILGRVAEAF
TRBJ1-4,TRBV4-1,ASSPLRGQGAAEKLF
TRBJ1-4,TRBV7-9,ASSLRTDSLAVEKLF
TRBJ2-1,TRBV6-4,ASSDFGNSYNEQF
TRBJ2-3,TRBV6-6,ASSYSPGLDTQY
TRBJ2-1,TRBV7-3,ASSPGGLAVYNEQF
TRBJ1-4,TRBV6-5,ASSSTGQINQKLF
TRBJ2-7,TRBV28,ASSLRYEQY
TRBJ2-5,TRBV5-1,ASSPFQETQY
TRBJ1-4,TRBV6-1,ASSEAAGGNEKLF
TRBJ2-1,TRBV14,ASSQGRGVYEQF
TRBJ2-3,TRBV28,ASSFRRPGRDTQY
TRBJ2-3,TRBV3-1/TRBV3-2,ASSLTFRGDTDTQY
TRBJ2-3,TRBV7-9,ASRPTSGAGDTQY
TRBJ2-3,TRBV2,ASSVGNTQY
TRBJ2-2,TRBV25-1,ASSGGQGNTGELF
TRBJ2-5,TRBV28,ASSGAGTAKETQY
TRBJ2-1,TRBV27,ASSTLAGVYNEQF
TRBJ2-3,TRBV20-1,SASLRAQDTQY
TRBJ2-1,TRBV11-3,ASSDEQGAGNEQF
TRBJ1-1,TRBV12-1,ASFRHRGLGTEAF
TRBJ1-2,TRBV7-3,ASSPGQLRTFSDGYT
TRBJ2-2,TRBV5-3,ARSFGRAGLASPGELF
TRBJ1-6,TRBV2,ASSDSSYNSPLH
TRBJ1-5,TRBV20-1,SASWDTGWPQPQH
TRBJ1-2,TRBV4-1,ASSQTGGYYGYT
TRBJ1-2,TRBV29-1,SVAGQKYGYT
TRBJ2-7,TRBV7-3,ASSLTSGRPREQY
TRBJ1-2,TRBV6-5,ASTGQGPGAGYT
TRBJ2-7,TRBV11-2,ASSSTGTSGRIFSYEQY
TRBJ2-7,TRBV5-4,ASSSGTSGYEQY
TRBJ1-3,TRBV7-2,ASSSFIDRGSGNTIY
TRBJ2-1,TRBV11-3,ASSQFWDTEWFYNEQF
TRBJ2-5,TRBV11-2,ASSPRRGVGETQY
TRBJ1-5,TRBV6-1,ASSERGQASNQPQH
TRBJ1-5,TRBV7-8,ASSRGQGYQPQH